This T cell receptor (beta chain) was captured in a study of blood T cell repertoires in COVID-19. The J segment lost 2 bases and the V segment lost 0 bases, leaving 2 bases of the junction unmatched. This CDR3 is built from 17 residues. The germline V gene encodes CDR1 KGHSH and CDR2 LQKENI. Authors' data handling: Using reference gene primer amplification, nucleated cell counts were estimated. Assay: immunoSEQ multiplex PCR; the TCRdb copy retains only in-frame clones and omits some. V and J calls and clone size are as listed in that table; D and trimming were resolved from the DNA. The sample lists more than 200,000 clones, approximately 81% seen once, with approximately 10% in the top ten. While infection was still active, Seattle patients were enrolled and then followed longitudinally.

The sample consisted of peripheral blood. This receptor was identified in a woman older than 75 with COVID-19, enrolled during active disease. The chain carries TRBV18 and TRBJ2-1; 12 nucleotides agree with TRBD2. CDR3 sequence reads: CASSPPRTSGTYNEQFF. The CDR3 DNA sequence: TGTGCCAGCTCACCACCAAGGACTAGCGGGACCTACAATGAGCAGTTCTTC.